Listed below are T cell receptor beta chains from one sample, sequenced in a study of response to subunit inactivated influenza vaccine. From the RT-PCR reads, TCRdb called clonotypes with MiXCR, one entry per CDR3 protein. The repertoire holds hundreds of thousands of distinct CDR3 sequences, with 9.5% to 15% as singletons. The sequencing here drew on non-naive T cells sorted from PBMCs, taken 14 to 15 days before vaccination. These receptors came from a man between 50 and 59 years old who received an inactivated influenza vaccine. Each CDR3 is given with its conserved first and last residue. The D gene is left open where the match is weak. The listing skips clone size in some rows; elsewhere it reads once, few, many or a size class.

abundance	v_gene	j_gene	d_gene	CDR3aa	CDR3nt
-	TRBV3-1	TRBJ1-2	-	CASSQRGRGYTF	TGTGCCAGCAGCCAAAGGGGCCGTGGCTACACCTTC
-	TRBV2	TRBJ2-5	-	CASSDVGQETQYF	TGTGCCAGCAGTGATGTGGGGCAAGAGACCCAGTACTTC
few	TRBV3-1	TRBJ2-5	-	CASSLRQPRQETQYF	TGTGCCAGCAGCCTTCGGCAGCCAAGACAAGAGACCCAGTACTTC
many	TRBV5-1	TRBJ2-5	-	CASSSSPATGGRETQYF	TGCGCCAGCAGCTCATCTCCTGCGACAGGCGGAAGGGAGACCCAGTACTTC
-	TRBV13	TRBJ2-3	-	CASSPLGTDTQYF	TGTGCCAGCAGCCCCCTGGGCACAGATACGCAGTATTTT
many	TRBV5-1	TRBJ2-1	-	CASSGGLSYNEQFF	TGCGCCAGCAGCGGGGGGCTCTCCTACAATGAGCAGTTCTTC
-	TRBV6-2/TRBV6-3	TRBJ1-2	TRBD1	CASSYSTGAYYGYTF	TGTGCCAGCAGTTACTCGACAGGGGCATACTATGGCTACACCTTC
-	TRBV27	TRBJ2-7	TRBD2	CASSLFSGRTYEQYF	TGTGCCAGCAGTTTATTTAGCGGGAGAACCTACGAGCAGTACTTC
few	TRBV9	TRBJ2-5	TRBD2	CASSPPGGVETQYF	TGTGCCAGCAGCCCCCCTGGGGGGGTAGAGACCCAGTACTTC
-	TRBV20-1	TRBJ1-1	TRBD1	CSARTGTGGTEAFF	TGCAGTGCTCGGACCGGGACAGGGGGCACTGAAGCTTTCTTT
many	TRBV5-1	TRBJ1-1	-	CASSPSGNTEAFF	TGCGCCAGCAGTCCCTCAGGGAACACTGAAGCTTTCTTT
few	TRBV27	TRBJ2-1	TRBD2	CASSSWRTSGSNEQFF	TGTGCCAGCAGTTCCTGGCGGACTAGCGGGAGTAATGAGCAGTTCTTC
many	TRBV7-2	TRBJ1-2	TRBD1	CASSLTVTGGRYGYTF	TGTGCCAGCAGCTTAACCGTTACAGGGGGAAGATATGGCTACACCTTC
-	TRBV7-2	TRBJ1-4	-	CASSSQGGSEKLFF	TGTGCCAGCAGCTCACAGGGTGGGAGTGAAAAACTGTTTTTT
-	TRBV5-1	TRBJ2-3	-	CASSRTTTSTDTQYF	TGCGCCAGCAGCCGGACTACTACTAGCACAGATACGCAGTATTTT
few	TRBV9	TRBJ2-1	-	CASSVQQTPYNEQFF	TGTGCCAGCAGCGTACAACAGACTCCCTACAATGAGCAGTTCTTC
few	TRBV7-9	TRBJ2-7	-	CASSLRVGTYEQYF	TGTGCCAGCAGCTTAAGGGTGGGAACCTACGAGCAGTACTTC
-	TRBV6-1	TRBJ2-3	-	CASRGLATSTDTQYF	TGTGCCAGCCGGGGGCTCGCCACTTCCACAGATACGCAGTATTTT
few	TRBV19	TRBJ2-7	-	CASSLHRSYEQYF	TGTGCCAGTAGTTTGCACAGATCCTACGAGCAGTACTTC
few	TRBV7-2	TRBJ2-5	-	CASSLSLHRASGTQYF	TGTGCCAGCAGCTTATCGTTGCACCGAGCATCTGGGACCCAGTACTTC
few	TRBV28	TRBJ2-1	-	CASRPQGPGEQFF	TGTGCCAGCAGACCCCAGGGCCCCGGCGAGCAGTTCTTC
-	TRBV5-1	TRBJ2-3	TRBD2	CASKGSGGTQYF	TGCGCCAGCAAAGGCTCGGGGGGTACGCAGTATTTT
many	TRBV7-9	TRBJ2-1	TRBD2	CASSRTGRVNNEQFF	TGTGCCAGCAGCCGAACCGGGAGGGTCAACAATGAGCAGTTCTTC
few	TRBV5-1	TRBJ1-1	TRBD1	CASSLVQGLEAFF	TGCGCCAGCAGCTTGGTACAGGGGCTTGAAGCTTTCTTT
-	TRBV13	TRBJ2-6	-	CASSLLIGGTGANVLTF	TGTGCCAGCAGCCTACTTATCGGGGGCACTGGGGCCAACGTCCTGACTTTC
few	TRBV7-9	TRBJ2-1	-	CASSLDLNNEQFF	TGTGCCAGCAGCTTAGATCTGAACAATGAGCAGTTCTTC
-	TRBV7-2	TRBJ2-3	-	CASSSDRGNTQYF	TGTGCCAGCAGCTCCGACCGGGGGAATACGCAGTATTTT
few	TRBV27	TRBJ2-2	-	CASSFFWLGTTGELFF	TGTGCCAGCAGTTTTTTCTGGTTAGGGACCACCGGGGAGCTGTTTTTT
few	TRBV20-1	TRBJ2-7	TRBD2	CSAVDVAGQSTYEQYF	TGCAGTGCCGTAGATGTAGCGGGACAAAGTACCTACGAGCAGTACTTC
few	TRBV2	TRBJ2-1	-	CASSLARDGASYNEQFF	TGTGCCAGCAGCCTCGCTAGGGACGGGGCCTCCTACAATGAGCAGTTCTTC
many	TRBV29-1	TRBJ2-1	TRBD2	CSVERELKNEQFF	TGCAGCGTTGAGCGGGAGCTTAAAAATGAGCAGTTCTTC
-	TRBV3-1	TRBJ2-6	-	CASSQDFSGANVLTF	TGTGCCAGCAGCCAAGATTTTTCTGGGGCCAACGTCCTGACTTTC
few	TRBV7-2	TRBJ2-7	TRBD1	CASSFRGQAAYEQYF	TGTGCCAGCAGCTTCCGGGGACAGGCCGCCTACGAGCAGTACTTC
few	TRBV12-3/TRBV12-4	TRBJ2-1	-	CASRPRTGHEQFF	TGTGCCAGCAGACCTAGAACAGGGCATGAGCAGTTCTTC
few	TRBV4-3	TRBJ2-1	TRBD1	CASSHNPGTAYNEQFF	TGCGCCAGCAGCCATAACCCCGGGACAGCTTACAATGAGCAGTTCTTC
few	TRBV20-1	TRBJ2-3	TRBD2	CSATALAGGDTDTQYF	TGCAGTGCTACAGCTCTAGCGGGGGGTGACACAGATACGCAGTATTTT
-	TRBV3-1	TRBJ2-2	-	CASSHRSGTGELFF	TGTGCCAGCAGCCACAGATCAGGCACCGGGGAGCTGTTTTTT
few	TRBV18	TRBJ1-5	TRBD1	CASSPTGGSGNQPQHF	TGTGCCAGCTCACCGACAGGGGGATCAGGCAATCAGCCCCAGCATTTT
many	TRBV7-6	TRBJ2-7	-	CASSLGPGSYEQYF	TGTGCCAGCAGCTTAGGCCCAGGTAGCTACGAGCAGTACTTC
-	TRBV18	TRBJ2-3	-	CASSPTLSSTDTQYF	TGTGCCAGCTCACCGACCCTGTCTAGCACAGATACGCAGTATTTT
few	TRBV20-1	TRBJ2-5	-	CSARDETQYF	TGCAGTGCTAGAGACGAGACCCAGTACTTC
few	TRBV7-9	TRBJ2-1	TRBD1	CASSFGQGNNEQFF	TGTGCCAGCAGCTTCGGACAGGGCAACAATGAGCAGTTCTTC
many	TRBV7-8	TRBJ2-7	TRBD2	CASSRPEGGYEQYF	TGTGCCAGCAGCAGGCCCGAGGGAGGGTACGAGCAGTACTTC
-	TRBV19	TRBJ2-5	-	CASSTLRRGAQETQYF	TGTGCCAGTAGTACTTTGCGGCGCGGCGCACAAGAGACCCAGTACTTC
few	TRBV5-4	TRBJ2-1	-	CASSLVGPTNEQFF	TGTGCCAGCAGCTTGGTCGGACCAACGAATGAGCAGTTCTTC
-	TRBV18	TRBJ1-3	TRBD1	CASSRGQAGNTIYF	TGTGCCAGCTCACGCGGACAGGCTGGAAACACCATATATTTT